What follows describes a single TCR beta chain. What it binds is unknown. The sample belongs to a study of Ad26.COV2.S vaccination and SARS-CoV-2 variants. Whole-study context: Once, or twice with 56 days between doses, Ad26.COV2.S was given intramuscularly. Study-wide points: Among vaccine recipients, spike-specific TCR breadth exceeded that of placebo recipients. Total T cell responses, in the TCR breadth and depth analyses, may have been underestimated.

Treatment described: approximately 18 received Ad26.COV2.S at low or high dose, single or two shots; roughly five received placebo; per-sample allocation not given. Samples analyzed were those drawn on day 63 after the first vaccine or placebo injection. Spike of the Wuhan-strain SARS-CoV-2 was expressed by an Ad26 vector, which formed the vaccine. The ends were cut back, 2 bases at V and 8 bases at J, with 18 bases in the middle. This CDR3 is 15 amino acids long. Per the germline V gene, CDR1 is MNHEY and CDR2 is SVGAGI. Only in-frame clones appear in the TCRdb table, and some are missing; sequencing was by immunoSEQ multiplex PCR. The sample consists of some 390,000 clones, around nine tenths of them appearing once.

This clonotype was obtained from a person between 18 and 60 years old who received the Ad26.COV2.S COVID-19 vaccine or a placebo. The chain has TRBV6-5 and TRBJ1-2; TRBD1 is a possible D gene (5 bases). This sample comprised peripheral blood, obtained in a trial of Ad26.COV2.S vaccine versus placebo. In DNA, the CDR3 is TGTGCCAGCAGTTACAGTTCAGGGCCCCGTCGGGGCTACACCTTC. Residues: CASSYSSGPRRGYTF.